The clone carrying this T cell receptor (beta chain) came up once. V trimming: 3 bases; J trimming: 7 bases; junction bases outside the gene matches: 12. The CDR3 is made up of 16 amino acids. Germline assignment: CDR1 ENHRY and CDR2 SYGVKD. The record originates from a study of blood T cell repertoires in COVID-19. Study-level background: The United States, Italy and Spain supplied acute and convalescent COVID-19 samples. The cDNA or gDNA used as material had been derived from T cells, B-cell-depleted T cells, or PBMCs.

In the original analysis: It was from reference gene primer amplification that nucleated cell counts were estimated. The repertoire was sequenced with immunoSEQ multiplex PCR; TCRdb's copy has only in-frame clones and lacks some. V and J calls and clone size come straight from that table; D and trimming were deduced from the DNA. This sample has 85,000 to 100,000 clones, with around 88% found just once. Patients from Seattle were sampled longitudinally, starting during active infection. The origin of this receptor is a man aged 45-60 years with COVID-19, enrolled during active disease. V and J are TRBV10-3 and TRBJ1-5; 7 bases fit TRBD1. The sequenced sample was peripheral blood. The CDR3 DNA is TGTGCCATCAGTGAATCCCGCGGGACAGCTGACCAGCCCCAGCATTTT. Translating gives CAISESRGTADQPQHF.